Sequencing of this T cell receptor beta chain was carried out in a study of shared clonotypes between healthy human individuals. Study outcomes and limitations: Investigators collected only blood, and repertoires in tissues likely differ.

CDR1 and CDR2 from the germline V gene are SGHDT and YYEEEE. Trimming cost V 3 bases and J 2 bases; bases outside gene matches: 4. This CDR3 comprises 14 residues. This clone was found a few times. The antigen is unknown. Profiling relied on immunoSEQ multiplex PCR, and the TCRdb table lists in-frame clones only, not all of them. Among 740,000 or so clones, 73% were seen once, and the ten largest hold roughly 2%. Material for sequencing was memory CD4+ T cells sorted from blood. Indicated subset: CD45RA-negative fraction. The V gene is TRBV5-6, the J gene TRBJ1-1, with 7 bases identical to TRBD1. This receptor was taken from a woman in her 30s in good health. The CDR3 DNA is TGTGCCAGCAGCTCCCGGGACAGAAACACTGAAGCTTTCTTT. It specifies CASSSRDRNTEAFF.